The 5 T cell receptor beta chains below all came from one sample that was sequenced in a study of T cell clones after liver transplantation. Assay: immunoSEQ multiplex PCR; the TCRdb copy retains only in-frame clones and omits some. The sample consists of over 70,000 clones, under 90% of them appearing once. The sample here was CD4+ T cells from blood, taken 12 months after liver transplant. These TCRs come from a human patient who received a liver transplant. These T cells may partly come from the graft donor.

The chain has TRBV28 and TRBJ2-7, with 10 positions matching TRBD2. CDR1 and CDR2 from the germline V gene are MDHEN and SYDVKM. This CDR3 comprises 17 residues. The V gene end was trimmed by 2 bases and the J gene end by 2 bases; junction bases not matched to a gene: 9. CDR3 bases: TGTGCCAGCAGTTTAATGGTAGGACTAGCGGAGACCTACGAGCAGTACTTC. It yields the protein CASSLMVGLAETYEQYF.

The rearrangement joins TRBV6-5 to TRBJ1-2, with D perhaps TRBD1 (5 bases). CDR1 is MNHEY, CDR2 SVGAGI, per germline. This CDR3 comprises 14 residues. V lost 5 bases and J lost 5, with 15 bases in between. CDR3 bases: TGTGCCAGCAGTCGGCCGGGACGACTTTATGGCTACACCTTC. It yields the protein CASSRPGRLYGYTF.

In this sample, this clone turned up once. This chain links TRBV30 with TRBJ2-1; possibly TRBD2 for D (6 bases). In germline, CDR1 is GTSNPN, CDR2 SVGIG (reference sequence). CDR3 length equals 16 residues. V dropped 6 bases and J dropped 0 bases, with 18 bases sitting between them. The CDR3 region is CACPIGGPSSYNEQFF. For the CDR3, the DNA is TGTGCCTGCCCGATCGGGGGTCCTAGCTCCTACAATGAGCAGTTCTTC. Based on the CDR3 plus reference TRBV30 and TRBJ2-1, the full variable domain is SQTIHQWPATLVQPVGSPLSLECTVEGTSNPNLYWYRQAAGRGLQLLFYSVGIGQISSEVPQNLSASRPQDRQFILSSKKLLLSDSGFYLCACPIGGPSSYNEQFFGPGTRLTVL.

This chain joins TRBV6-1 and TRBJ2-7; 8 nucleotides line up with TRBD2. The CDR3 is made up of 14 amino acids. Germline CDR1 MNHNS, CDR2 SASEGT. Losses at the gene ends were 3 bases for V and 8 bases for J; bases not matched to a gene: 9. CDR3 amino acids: CASSDQTSVYKQYF. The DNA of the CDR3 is TGTGCCAGCAGTGACCAGACTAGCGTTTACAAGCAGTACTTC.

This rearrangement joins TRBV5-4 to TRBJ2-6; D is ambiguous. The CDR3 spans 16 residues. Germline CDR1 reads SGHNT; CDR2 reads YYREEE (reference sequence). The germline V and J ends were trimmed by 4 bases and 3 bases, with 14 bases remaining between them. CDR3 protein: CASSPGASGGANVLTF. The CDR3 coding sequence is TGTGCCAGCAGCCCCGGAGCCTCGGGTGGGGCCAACGTCCTGACTTTC.